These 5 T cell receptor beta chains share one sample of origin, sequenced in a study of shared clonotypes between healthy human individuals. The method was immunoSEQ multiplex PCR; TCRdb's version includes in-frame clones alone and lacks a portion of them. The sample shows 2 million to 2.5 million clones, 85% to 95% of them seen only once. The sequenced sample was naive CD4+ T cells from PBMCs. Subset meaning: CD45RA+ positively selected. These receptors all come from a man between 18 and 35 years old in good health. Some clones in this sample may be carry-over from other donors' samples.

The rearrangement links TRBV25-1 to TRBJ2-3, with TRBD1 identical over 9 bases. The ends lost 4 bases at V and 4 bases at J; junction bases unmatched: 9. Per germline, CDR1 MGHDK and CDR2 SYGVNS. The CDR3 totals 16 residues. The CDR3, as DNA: TGTGCCAGCAGTGGCAAACAGGGGGCAGGGTCAGATACGCAGTATTTT. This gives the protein CASSGKQGAGSDTQYF.

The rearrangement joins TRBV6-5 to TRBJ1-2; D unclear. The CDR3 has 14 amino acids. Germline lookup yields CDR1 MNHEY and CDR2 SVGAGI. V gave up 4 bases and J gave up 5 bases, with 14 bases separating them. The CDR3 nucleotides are TGTGCCAGCAGTTCCCTCCACTCGGGGTATGGCTACACCTTC. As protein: CASSSLHSGYGYTF.

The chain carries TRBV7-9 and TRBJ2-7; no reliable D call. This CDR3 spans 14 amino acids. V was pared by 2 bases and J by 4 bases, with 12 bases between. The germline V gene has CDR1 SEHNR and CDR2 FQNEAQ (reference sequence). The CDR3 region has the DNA TGTGCCAGCAGCTTACATCCCCTTGCGTACGAGCAGTACTTC. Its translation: CASSLHPLAYEQYF.

The CDR3 reads CASSPGQGSWNEQFF. The CDR3 DNA reads as TGTGCCAGCAGTCCCGGACAGGGGTCTTGGAATGAGCAGTTCTTC. J is TRBJ2-1 and V is TRBV6-6; 9 bases are shared with TRBD1. The V and J ends lost 5 bases and 7 bases, in that order; junction bases with no gene match: 9. The CDR3 runs to 15 residues. Germline V gene sequence: CDR1 MNHNY, CDR2 SVGAGI (reference sequence).

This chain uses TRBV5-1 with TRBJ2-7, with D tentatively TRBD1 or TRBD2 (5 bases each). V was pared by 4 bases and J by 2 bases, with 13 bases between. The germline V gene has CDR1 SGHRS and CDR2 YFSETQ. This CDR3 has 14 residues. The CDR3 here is CASSPQGPPYEQYF. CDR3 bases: TGCGCCAGCAGCCCCCAGGGACCTCCCTACGAGCAGTACTTC.